The rows below give T cell receptor beta chains drawn from one sample of a study of early T cells in non-severe SARS-CoV-2 infection. TCRdb reprocessed the 5' RACE reads with MiXCR, giving one entry per CDR3 protein. The sample yields 62,000 or so distinct CDR3 sequences, 7.5% to 9% seen once. The source was whole blood, collected at baseline. The receptors were gathered from an adult who was a healthcare worker with PCR-confirmed SARS-CoV-2 infection or an uninfected control (not recorded which). CDR3s include the opening cysteine and the closing phenylalanine or tryptophan. A D gene is named only where the DNA matches it firmly. Expanded clones are given a class, and other clones once, few, many or no size at all.

TRBV11-2	-	TRBJ2-5	-	TGTGCCAGCAGCTTCGGTTTCCAAGAGACCCAGTACTTC	CASSFGFQETQYF
TRBV4-3	TRBD1	TRBJ1-2	-	TGCGCCAGCAGCCGGGACAGGGGGACGGGCTATGGCTACACCTTC	CASSRDRGTGYGYTF
TRBV29-1	TRBD1	TRBJ2-1	many	TGCAGCGTTGTGGACAGGGCGGGTAATGAGCAGTTCTTC	CSVVDRAGNEQFF
TRBV16	-	TRBJ1-1	many	TGTGCCAGCAGCCGCGCGGGGGGTAACACTGAAGCTTTCTTT	CASSRAGGNTEAFF
TRBV12-3/TRBV12-4	-	TRBJ2-3	few	TGTGCCAGCAGGTCGGGGCTAGCGAGCCACGAGAAGGGAGATACGCAGTATTTT	CASRSGLASHEKGDTQYF
TRBV14	-	TRBJ1-1	-	TGTGCCAGCAGCTCCCGGGGACTGATGAACACTGAAGCTTTCTTT	CASSSRGLMNTEAFF
TRBV9	-	TRBJ2-3	-	TGTGCCAGCAGCCCCGACCGAGCTACGCAGTATTTT	CASSPDRATQYF
TRBV4-3	-	TRBJ1-4	many	TGCGCCAGCAGCCAAGGAATAGGTACCCGCGTTGGAGGGTGGGGAGAAAAACTGTTTTTT	CASSQGIGTRVGGWGEKLFF
TRBV7-6	-	TRBJ2-2	few	TGTGCCAGCAGCCCTCTCGAGGGCGGGGAGCTGTTTTTT	CASSPLEGGELFF
TRBV4-1	TRBD1	TRBJ1-4	-	TGCGCCAGCAGCCAGGGACAGGGGACTGAAAAACTGTTTTTT	CASSQGQGTEKLFF
TRBV7-9	-	TRBJ2-2	few	TGTGCCACCTCAGACGGGGCCGGGGAGCTGTTTTTT	CATSDGAGELFF
TRBV6-5	TRBD2	TRBJ2-5	-	TGTGCTAGCAGTTACTTGGAGCGGGAGATTCGGCAAGAGACCCAGTACTTC	CASSYLEREIRQETQYF
TRBV7-8	-	TRBJ1-1	many	TGTGCCAGCAGTCAAAGGGGCAGTGAAGCTTTCTTT	CASSQRGSEAFF
TRBV20-1	-	TRBJ1-3	-	TGCAGCCCAAGATCGGGCGGGAGCATATATTTT	CSPRSGGSIYF
TRBV5-4	TRBD2	TRBJ2-3	few	TGTGCCAGCAGCTTAGTTAATAGCGGGAGTCCCACAGATACGCAGTATTTT	CASSLVNSGSPTDTQYF
TRBV27	TRBD1	TRBJ1-4	few	TGTGCCAGCACCTTGAGGGGGCCGAATGAAAAACTGTTTTTT	CASTLRGPNEKLFF
TRBV7-3	-	TRBJ1-1	few	TGTGCCAGCAGCTTAACCATCACAGGTGACACTGAAGCTTTCTTT	CASSLTITGDTEAFF